This T cell receptor beta chain was sequenced in a study of T cells in Graves' hyperthyroidism and ophthalmopathy. Study in general: Peripheral blood specimens were obtained at initial diagnosis, prior to any treatment.

This clonotype was detected a few times. This CDR3 is 13 amino acids long. Per germline, CDR1 SQVTM and CDR2 ANQGSEA. The V and J ends lost 6 bases and 2 bases, in that order; junction bases with no gene match: 5. The TCR beta CDR3 regions underwent amplification using RNA transcripts as the source. An initial round of RT-PCR targeting the TCR CDR3 relied on the HTBI primer set. In TCRdb, the multiplex PCR reads were re-called with MiXCR into one record per CDR3 protein. The sample records about half a million distinct CDR3 sequences, approximately 20% being singletons. Using roughly 9.4 ml of fresh peripheral blood, PBMCs were prepared.

Sample: blood. V and J are TRBV29-1 and TRBJ2-5; 8 bases line up with TRBD1. This receptor was taken from a man aged 35 to 55 with Graves' ophthalmopathy. The CDR3 region has the DNA TGCAGCGTCAACAGGGGGATACAAGAGACCCAGTACTTC. This sequence encodes CSVNRGIQETQYF.